This passage covers 8 T cell receptor beta chains from one sample sequenced in a study of blood T cell repertoires in COVID-19. Data came from immunoSEQ multiplex PCR; TCRdb stores just in-frame clones and leaves some out. This table holds some 240,000 clones, 90% found once. The specimen sequenced was peripheral blood. These receptors all stem from a woman aged 55-70 years with COVID-19, enrolled during active disease.

J is TRBJ1-1 and V is TRBV12-5; maybe TRBD1 (5 bases). Deletions cut 4 bases from V and 0 bases from J, with 12 bases between. Germline V gene data show CDR1 as LGHNT and CDR2 as FRNRAP. The length of the CDR3 is 15 residues. CDR3 DNA: TGTGCTAGTGGTTATACCCGACAGATGAACACTGAAGCTTTCTTT. It translates to CASGYTRQMNTEAFF.

As to this clone: The sample contains more than one DNA sequence encoding this CDR3. This rearrangement joins TRBV6-5 to TRBJ1-2; TRBD1 is a possible D gene (5 bases). The length of the CDR3 is 13 residues. CDR1 and CDR2 from the germline V gene are MNHEY and SVGAGI. V was cut by 6 bases and J by 1 base, with 9 bases left in between. The CDR3: CASRQGGNYGYTF. CDR3 nucleotides: TGTGCCAGCAGGCAGGGAGGTAACTATGGCTACACCTTC.

In regard to this clone: The sample has other DNA sequences that encode this CDR3 too. This chain connects TRBV30 to TRBJ1-5, with D possibly matching TRBD1 (5 bases). The V end lost 2 bases, the J end lost 5 bases, and 10 bases lay between the germline ends. The CDR3 contains 13 residues. Germline-derived CDR1 and CDR2 are GTSNPN and SVGIG (reference sequence). The CDR3 region has the DNA TGTGCCTGGAGTTCTGGCAGGGATCAGCCCCAGCATTTT. This encodes CAWSSGRDQPQHF. Full variable domain (remainder filled in from reference TRBV30 and TRBJ1-5): SQTIHQWPATLVQPVGSPLSLECTVEGTSNPNLYWYRQAAGRGLQLLFYSVGIGQISSEVPQNLSASRPQDRQFILSSKKLLLSDSGFYLCAWSSGRDQPQHFGDGTRLSIL.

The V gene is TRBV7-9, the J gene TRBJ1-1; TRBD1 agrees at 7 bases. V shed 5 bases, J shed 3 bases, and the junction held 6 bases outside the gene matches. The CDR3 extends over 14 amino acids. Germline V gene sequence: CDR1 SEHNR, CDR2 FQNEAQ (reference sequence). CDR3 sequence: CASSTTQGYTEAFF. CDR3 DNA: TGTGCCAGCAGCACGACACAGGGGTACACTGAAGCTTTCTTT.

J is TRBJ1-2 and V is TRBV14, with D maybe TRBD1 (5 bases). Between the trimmed V and J ends, which lost 0 bases and 5 bases, there was a span of 19 bases. This CDR3 comprises 17 residues. Per the germline V gene, CDR1 is SGHDN and CDR2 is FVKESK. The CDR3 DNA follows: TGTGCCAGCAGCCAAGAAGGGAGGGGCATTCGATATTATGGCTACACCTTC. This gives the protein CASSQEGRGIRYYGYTF.

The chain combines TRBV4-1 with TRBJ1-1, with D hard to call. V lost 0 bases and J 0 bases, leaving 8 bases between the germline ends. This CDR3 region has 15 residues. In germline, CDR1 is MGHRA, CDR2 YSYEKL. CDR3 coding DNA: TGCGCCAGCAGCCAAGAACCACAGTTGAACACTGAAGCTTTCTTT. This codes for CASSQEPQLNTEAFF.

This sequence joins TRBV5-5 and TRBJ1-6, with TRBD1 as a possible D gene (6 bases). This CDR3 has 18 residues. The germline V and J ends were trimmed by 1 base and 0 bases, with 14 bases remaining between them. The germline CDR1 and CDR2 sequences are SGHKS and YYEKEE (reference sequence). The CDR3, as DNA: TGTGCCAGCAGCTTGTTATCAGGGGCGAGCTCCTATAATTCACCCCTCCACTTT. It translates to CASSLLSGASSYNSPLHF.

The rearrangement uses TRBV15 and TRBJ1-2; possibly TRBD1 for D (6 bases). Germline-derived CDR1 and CDR2 are LNHNV and YYDKDF (reference sequence). Deletions cut 4 bases from V and 0 bases from J, with 12 bases between. The CDR3 consists of 15 residues. The CDR3 is CATSTLQGPNYGYTF. CDR3 DNA sequence: TGTGCCACCAGCACACTACAGGGACCTAACTATGGCTACACCTTC.